One and the same sample provided the 26 T cell receptor beta chains below, sequenced in a study of CXCR3-negative and CXCR3-positive naive CD8 T cells. The authors prepared UMI-labeled TRB cDNA libraries by 5' RACE. Reanalyzing the 5' RACE reads, TCRdb keeps one entry per CDR3 protein, without DNA. The sample table includes more than 75,000 distinct CDR3 sequences. Study-level points and caveats: Compared with CXCR3-negative naive cells, CXCR3-positive naive cells showed more hydrophobic TRB CDR3s.

Antigens for these TCRs are unknown. Sequenced sample: naive CXCR3+ CD8+ T cells from blood. Sample subset: CD45RO-CCR7+CD27+CD95- naive CD8+ T cells expressing CXCR3 (TNR3+). The receptors here all came from a human donor in good health. Some clones in this sample may be carry-over from other donors' samples.

This sequence joins TRBV30 and TRBJ1-3; TCRdb's D call, TRBD1, is unchecked because there is no DNA. In germline, CDR1 is GTSNPN, CDR2 SVGIG (reference sequence). CDR3 size: 12 residues. The CDR3 spells CAWNREQLTIYF. Full variable domain (outside the CDR3, taken from reference TRBV30 and TRBJ1-3): SQTIHQWPATLVQPVGSPLSLECTVEGTSNPNLYWYRQAAGRGLQLLFYSVGIGQISSEVPQNLSASRPQDRQFILSSKKLLLSDSGFYLCAWNREQLTIYFGEGSWLTVV.

V gene TRBV28 combines with J gene TRBJ2-7. The germline V gene encodes CDR1 MDHEN and CDR2 SYDVKM. The CDR3 is 12 residues long. The CDR3 spells CASSFNSYEQYF.

The V and J genes are TRBV6-6 and TRBJ1-4; the TRBD1 assignment by TCRdb is unverifiable without DNA. The CDR3 consists of 15 residues. CDR1 is MNHNY and CDR2 is SVGAGI in the germline V gene (reference sequence). The chain's CDR3 is CASSYRRGLDEKLFF.

The chain joins TRBV29-1 to TRBJ2-7; absent DNA, TCRdb's TRBD1 call cannot be checked. The CDR3 totals 13 residues. Germline CDR1 is SQVTM and CDR2 is ANQGSEA. The CDR3 region is CSVAGAALYEQYF.

This chain connects TRBV19 to TRBJ1-5. Germline V gives CDR1 LNHDA, CDR2 SQIVND (reference sequence). The CDR3 has 14 residues. CDR3 protein: CASSTRYSNQPQHF.

The rearrangement links TRBV20-1 to TRBJ1-5. The CDR3 has 14 amino acids. Per the germline V gene, CDR1 is DFQATT and CDR2 is SNEGSKA (reference sequence). CDR3 in amino acids: CSARDRASNQPQHF.

V usage is TRBV20-1 and J usage is TRBJ1-1; TCRdb's assignment of TRBD1 cannot be checked, as there is no DNA. Germline CDR1 is DFQATT and CDR2 is SNEGSKA (reference sequence). There are 16 residues in the CDR3. CDR3 in amino acids: CSARAVGQGPNTEAFF.

V and J are TRBV9 and TRBJ2-3; the D call from TCRdb, TRBD1, cannot be confirmed without DNA. Germline CDR1 reads SGDLS; CDR2 reads YYNGEE. CDR3 length: 17 residues. CDR3 amino acids: CASSARPGQGAADTQYF.

The genes are TRBV2 and TRBJ2-7; checking the TCRdb D call of TRBD1 is not possible without DNA. Germline CDR1 and CDR2: SNHLY and FYNNEI. The CDR3 is 15 amino acids. The CDR3 is CASWGRQVAKYEQYF.

This sequence joins TRBV7-9 and TRBJ2-5. CDR1 is SEHNR, CDR2 FQNEAQ, per germline (reference sequence). The CDR3 is made up of 11 amino acids. The CDR3 sequence is CASSSKETQYF.

The rearrangement links TRBV12-3 or TRBV12-4 to TRBJ2-3; TCRdb proposes TRBD1, but this gene call is untestable without DNA. This CDR3 has 12 amino acids. CDR3 protein: CASTPRTDTQYF.

This chain links TRBV13 with TRBJ2-5. The CDR3 totals 15 residues. The V gene's germline CDR1 is PRHDT and CDR2 FYEKMQ (reference sequence). CDR3 amino acids: CASSLGRNDQETLYF.

The rearrangement links TRBV20-1 to TRBJ1-1; TCRdb returns TRBD1, unconfirmable since there is no DNA. CDR3 size: 13 residues. The germline CDR1 and CDR2 sequences are DFQATT and SNEGSKA (reference sequence). CDR3 sequence: CSARDKGRTEAFF.

CDR3 in amino acids: CAIRASTIPSTDTQYF. The rearrangement joins TRBV10-3 to TRBJ2-3. The length of the CDR3 is 16 residues. Germline CDR1 reads ENHRY; CDR2 reads SYGVKD.

CDR3 residues: CSVDWGGWSEQFF. This sequence joins TRBV29-1 and TRBJ2-1; with no DNA, the TCRdb D assignment of TRBD1 cannot be verified. Germline values: CDR1 SQVTM, CDR2 ANQGSEA. This CDR3 contains 13 residues.

The CDR3 loop is CASSFYSAGEKLFF. The rearrangement joins TRBV5-6 to TRBJ1-4. This CDR3 is built from 14 residues. Per germline, CDR1 SGHDT and CDR2 YYEEEE.

The genes are TRBV29-1 and TRBJ1-1; the D gene TCRdb calls, TRBD1, cannot be checked with no DNA. CDR3 length equals 13 residues. The germline CDR1 and CDR2 sequences are SQVTM and ANQGSEA. CDR3 residues: CSVDVGQGGTAFF.

This rearrangement joins TRBV15 to TRBJ2-1; TCRdb selects TRBD2, and the lack of DNA leaves this call unchecked. CDR3 size: 17 residues. Germline V gene lookup returns CDR1 LNHNV and CDR2 YYDKDF (reference sequence). The CDR3 is CATSRAGLAVSYNEQFF.

This chain uses TRBV6-2 or TRBV6-3 with TRBJ2-6; the D call from TCRdb, TRBD1, cannot be confirmed without DNA. CDR1 and CDR2 (germline): MNHEY, SVGEGT. The CDR3 totals 15 residues. The CDR3 sequence is CASSYSRAGANVLTF.

The chain uses TRBV11-1 and TRBJ2-7; TCRdb indicates TRBD1, and absent DNA this call remains unverified. The CDR3 consists of 14 residues. Germline CDR1 reads SGHAT; CDR2 reads FQDESV (reference sequence). The CDR3 loop is CASSFPTASYEQYF.

The chain has TRBV5-6 and TRBJ2-7. Germline V gives CDR1 SGHDT, CDR2 YYEEEE. The CDR3 spans 15 residues. CDR3 region: CASSLASGISYEQYF.

The CDR3: CASSPTISVEENTGELFF. This chain uses TRBV4-3 with TRBJ2-2. The CDR3 runs to 18 residues. Germline V lookup: CDR1 LGHNA, CDR2 YSLEER.

The chain links TRBV3-1 to TRBJ2-1; TCRdb outputs TRBD1, but without DNA this stays unchecked. Germline V gene sequence: CDR1 LGHDT, CDR2 YNNKEL (reference sequence). This CDR3 has 17 amino acids. This chain's CDR3 is CASSPFAGGPAYNEQFF.

CDR3 in amino acids: CASTHGTGRSYEQYF. V is TRBV5-1 and J is TRBJ2-7; without DNA, the TCRdb call of TRBD1 cannot be checked. This CDR3 has 15 amino acids. Germline CDR1 reads SGHRS; CDR2 reads YFSETQ.

V is TRBV7-9 and J is TRBJ2-7. CDR1 and CDR2 from the germline V gene are SEHNR and FQNEAQ (reference sequence). This CDR3 is 15 amino acids long. The CDR3 here is CASSQQQFYLDEQYF.

The chain joins TRBV27 to TRBJ2-7; TCRdb designates TRBD2, a call that cannot be tested without DNA. The CDR3 runs 15 residues. Germline CDR1 MNHEY, CDR2 SMNVEV (reference sequence). The CDR3 sequence: CASSLLAGGRDEQYF.